Below, one T cell receptor (beta chain) is given with its context. Antigen specificity is unknown. Total RNA and DNA came together from approximately 22-30 mg of bulk tissue without cell sorting. The patients had histopathologically diagnosed primary liver carcinoma, and their disease was treated by surgical resection. This sample was included in a study of tumor-infiltrating lymphocytes in primary liver carcinoma. Germline V gene data show CDR1 as GTSNPN and CDR2 as SVGIG (reference sequence). The V and J ends lost 3 bases and 3 bases respectively, with 9 bases between them. The CDR3 is made up of 13 amino acids. Study-level results: Tumor region pairs showed greater overlap than either tumor-adjacent or tumor-blood pairs did.

From 450 to 600 ng total RNA, TCR beta cDNA was generated with a primer in the constant region. Employing slightly modified ARM-PCR, three nested multiplex PCR rounds were run, and these gave rise to the TCR beta libraries. It was with TRBV1-TRBV30 forward primers and a C-beta reverse primer that the first two PCR rounds were run, at 10 to 11 cycles each. TCRdb redid the calling of the multiplex PCR reads with MiXCR, one entry per CDR3 protein. The sample consists of fewer than 85,000 distinct CDR3 sequences, 69% of them appearing once. The sample consisted of tumor-adjacent normal liver tissue. This TCR was sampled from a man between 40 and 49 years old with primary liver carcinoma and hepatitis B virus infection. The chain employs TRBV30 and TRBJ1-5, with unresolved D. Here the CDR3 reads CAWRGQDNQPQHF. For the CDR3, the DNA is TGTGCCTGGAGGGGTCAGGACAATCAGCCCCAGCATTTT.